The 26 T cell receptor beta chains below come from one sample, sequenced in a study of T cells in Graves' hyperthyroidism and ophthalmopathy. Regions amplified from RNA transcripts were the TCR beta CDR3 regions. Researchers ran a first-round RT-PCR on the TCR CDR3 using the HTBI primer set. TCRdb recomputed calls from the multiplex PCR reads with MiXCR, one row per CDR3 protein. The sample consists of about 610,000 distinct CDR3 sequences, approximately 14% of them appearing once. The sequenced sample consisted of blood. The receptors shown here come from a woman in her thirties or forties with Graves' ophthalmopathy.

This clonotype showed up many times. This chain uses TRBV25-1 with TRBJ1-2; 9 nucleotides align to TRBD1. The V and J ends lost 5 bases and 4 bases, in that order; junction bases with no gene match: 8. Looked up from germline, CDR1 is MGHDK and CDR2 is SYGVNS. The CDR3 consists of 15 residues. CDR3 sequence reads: CASSNDRGDPYGYTF. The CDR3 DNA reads TGTGCCAGCAGTAATGACAGGGGGGATCCCTATGGCTACACCTTC.

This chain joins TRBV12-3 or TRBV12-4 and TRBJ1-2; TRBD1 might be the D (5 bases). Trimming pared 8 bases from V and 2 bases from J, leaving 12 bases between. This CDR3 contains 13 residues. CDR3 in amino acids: CASSSDTNYGYTF. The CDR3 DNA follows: TGTGCCAGCTCATCGGACACGAACTATGGCTACACCTTC.

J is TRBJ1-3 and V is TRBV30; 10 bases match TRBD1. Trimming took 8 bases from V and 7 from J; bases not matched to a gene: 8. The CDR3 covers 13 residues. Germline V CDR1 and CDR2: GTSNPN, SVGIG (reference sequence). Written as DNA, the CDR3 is TGTGCCGGGGACAGGGGATTGGGTAACACCATATATTTT. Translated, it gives CAGDRGLGNTIYF.

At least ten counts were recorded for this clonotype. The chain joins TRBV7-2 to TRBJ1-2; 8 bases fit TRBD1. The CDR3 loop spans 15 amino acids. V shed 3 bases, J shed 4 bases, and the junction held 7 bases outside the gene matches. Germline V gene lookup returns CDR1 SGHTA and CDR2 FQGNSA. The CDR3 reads CASSLAGGRVYGYTF. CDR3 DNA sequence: TGTGCCAGCAGCTTGGCAGGGGGCAGGGTCTATGGCTACACCTTC. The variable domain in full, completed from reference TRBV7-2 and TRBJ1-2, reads GAGVSQSPSNKVTEKGKDVELRCDPISGHTALYWYRQSLGQGLEFLIYFQGNSAPDKSGLPSDRFSAERTGGSVSTLTIQRTQQEDSAVYLCASSLAGGRVYGYTFGSGTRLTVV.

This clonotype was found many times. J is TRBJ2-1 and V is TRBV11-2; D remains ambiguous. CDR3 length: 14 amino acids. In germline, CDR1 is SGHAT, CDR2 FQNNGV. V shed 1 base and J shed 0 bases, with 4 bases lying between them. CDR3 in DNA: TGTGCCAGCAGCTTAGGTATCTCCTACAATGAGCAGTTCTTC. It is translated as CASSLGISYNEQFF.

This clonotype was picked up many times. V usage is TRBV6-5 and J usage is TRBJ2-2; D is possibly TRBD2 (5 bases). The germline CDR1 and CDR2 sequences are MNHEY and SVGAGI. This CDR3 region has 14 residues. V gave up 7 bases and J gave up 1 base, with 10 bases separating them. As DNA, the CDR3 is TGTGCCAGCACCAGCAGCGGGAACACCGGGGAGCTGTTTTTT. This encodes CASTSSGNTGELFF.

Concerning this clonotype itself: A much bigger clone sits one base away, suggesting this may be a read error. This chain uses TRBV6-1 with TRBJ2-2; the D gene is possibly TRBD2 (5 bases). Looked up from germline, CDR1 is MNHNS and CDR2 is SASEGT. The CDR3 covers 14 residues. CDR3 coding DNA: TGTGCCATTACCTACGCCATGATCACCGGGGAGCTGTCTTTT. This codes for CAITYAMITGELSF.

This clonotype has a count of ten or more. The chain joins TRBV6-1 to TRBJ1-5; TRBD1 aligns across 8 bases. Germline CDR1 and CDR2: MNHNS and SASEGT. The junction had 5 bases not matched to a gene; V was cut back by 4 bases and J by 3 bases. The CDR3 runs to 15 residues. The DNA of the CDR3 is TGTGCCAGCAGTGCCCAACAGGGGGACAATCAGCCCCAGCATTTT. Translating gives CASSAQQGDNQPQHF.

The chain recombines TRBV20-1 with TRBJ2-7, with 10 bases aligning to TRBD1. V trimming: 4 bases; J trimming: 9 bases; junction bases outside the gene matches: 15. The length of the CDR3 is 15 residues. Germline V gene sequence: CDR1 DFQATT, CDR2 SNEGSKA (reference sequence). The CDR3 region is CSAIPPFGTGEGQYF. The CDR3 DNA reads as TGCAGTGCTATCCCTCCTTTCGGGACAGGGGAAGGGCAGTACTTC.

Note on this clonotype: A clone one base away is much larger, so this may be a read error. CDR3: CASSFLQTTRELFF. Here the CDR3 DNA reads TGTGCCAGCAGCTTTCTCCAGACCACCCGGGAGCTGTTTTTT. V gene TRBV7-2 combines with J gene TRBJ2-2; D is ambiguous. The V gene's germline CDR1 is SGHTA and CDR2 FQGNSA. The CDR3 covers 14 residues.

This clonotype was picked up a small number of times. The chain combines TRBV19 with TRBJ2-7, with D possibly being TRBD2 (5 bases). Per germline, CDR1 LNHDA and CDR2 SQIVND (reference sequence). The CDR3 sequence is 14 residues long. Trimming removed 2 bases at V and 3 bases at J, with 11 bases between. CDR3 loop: CASSISRSGYEQYF. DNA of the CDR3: TGTGCCAGTAGTATATCGCGGAGCGGCTACGAGCAGTACTTC.

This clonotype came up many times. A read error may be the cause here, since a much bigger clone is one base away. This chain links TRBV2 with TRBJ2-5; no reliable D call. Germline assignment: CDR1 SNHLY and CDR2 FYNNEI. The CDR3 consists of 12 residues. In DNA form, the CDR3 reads TGTACCAGCAGTAGCTTACAAGAGACCCAGTACTTC. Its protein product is CTSSSLQETQYF.

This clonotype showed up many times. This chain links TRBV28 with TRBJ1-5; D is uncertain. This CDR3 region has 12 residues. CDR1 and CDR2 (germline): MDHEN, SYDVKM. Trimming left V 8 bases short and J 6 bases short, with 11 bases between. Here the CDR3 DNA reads TGTGCCAGCGCTCTCGGCGGTCAGCCCCAGCATTTT. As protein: CASALGGQPQHF.

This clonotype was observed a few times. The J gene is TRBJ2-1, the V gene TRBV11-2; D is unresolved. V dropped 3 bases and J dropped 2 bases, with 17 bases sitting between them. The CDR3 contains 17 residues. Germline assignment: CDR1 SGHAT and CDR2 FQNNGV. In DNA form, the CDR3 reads TGTGCCAGCAGCTTGGTCCCCCCTGGCAGAGCCTACAATGAGCAGTTCTTC. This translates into CASSLVPPGRAYNEQFF.

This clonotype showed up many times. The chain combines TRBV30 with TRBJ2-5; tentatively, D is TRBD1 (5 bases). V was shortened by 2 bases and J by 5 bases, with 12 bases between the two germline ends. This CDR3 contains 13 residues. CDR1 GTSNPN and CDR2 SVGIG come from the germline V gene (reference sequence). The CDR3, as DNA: TGTGCCTGGAGTTCCCAGGGATGGGAGACCCAGTACTTC. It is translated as CAWSSQGWETQYF.

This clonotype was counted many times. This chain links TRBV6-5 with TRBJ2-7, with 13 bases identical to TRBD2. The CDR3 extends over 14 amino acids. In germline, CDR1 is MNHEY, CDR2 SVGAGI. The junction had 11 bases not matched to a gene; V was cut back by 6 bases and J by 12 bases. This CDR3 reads CASRAGLAGVFWYF. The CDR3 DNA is TGTGCCAGCAGGGCCGGACTAGCGGGAGTATTTTGGTACTTC.

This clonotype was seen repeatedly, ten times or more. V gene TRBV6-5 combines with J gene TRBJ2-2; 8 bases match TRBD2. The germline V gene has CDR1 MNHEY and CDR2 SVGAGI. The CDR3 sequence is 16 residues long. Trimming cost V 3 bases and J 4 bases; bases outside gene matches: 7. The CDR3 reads CASSYLSGRSTGELFF. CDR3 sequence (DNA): TGTGCCAGCAGTTATCTCAGCGGGAGAAGCACCGGGGAGCTGTTTTTT.

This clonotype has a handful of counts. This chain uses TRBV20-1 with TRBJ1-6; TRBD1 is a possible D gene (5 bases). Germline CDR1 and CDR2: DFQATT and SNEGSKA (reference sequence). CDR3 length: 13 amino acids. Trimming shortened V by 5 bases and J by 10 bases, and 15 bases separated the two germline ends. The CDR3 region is CSAGDLSGSPLHF. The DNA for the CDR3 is TGCAGTGCTGGGGACCTTTCAGGGTCACCCCTCCACTTT.

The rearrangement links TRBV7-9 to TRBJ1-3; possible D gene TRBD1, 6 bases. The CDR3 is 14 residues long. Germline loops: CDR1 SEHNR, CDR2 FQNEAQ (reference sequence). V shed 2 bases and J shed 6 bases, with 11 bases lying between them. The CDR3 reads CASSLRDTLNTIYF. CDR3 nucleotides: TGTGCCAGCAGCTTACGGGACACGCTAAACACCATATATTTT.

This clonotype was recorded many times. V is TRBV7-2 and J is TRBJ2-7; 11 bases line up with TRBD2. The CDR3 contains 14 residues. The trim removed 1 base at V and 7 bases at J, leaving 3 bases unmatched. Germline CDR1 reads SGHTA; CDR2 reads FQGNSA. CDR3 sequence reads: CASSLVPSGREQYF. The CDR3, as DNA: TGTGCCAGCAGCTTAGTCCCTAGCGGGAGGGAGCAGTACTTC.

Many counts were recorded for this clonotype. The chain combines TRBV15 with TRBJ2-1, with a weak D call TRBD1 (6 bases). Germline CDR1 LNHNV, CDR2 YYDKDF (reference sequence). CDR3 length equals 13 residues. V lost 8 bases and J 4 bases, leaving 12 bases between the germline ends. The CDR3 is CATFSGQYNEQFF. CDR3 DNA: TGTGCCACCTTTTCCGGACAGTACAATGAGCAGTTCTTC. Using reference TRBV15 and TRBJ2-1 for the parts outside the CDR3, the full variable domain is DAMVIQNPRYQVTQFGKPVTLSCSQTLNHNVMYWYQQKSSQAPKLLFHYYDKDFNNEADTPDNFQSRRPNTSFCFLDIRSPGLGDTAMYLCATFSGQYNEQFFGPGTRLTVL.

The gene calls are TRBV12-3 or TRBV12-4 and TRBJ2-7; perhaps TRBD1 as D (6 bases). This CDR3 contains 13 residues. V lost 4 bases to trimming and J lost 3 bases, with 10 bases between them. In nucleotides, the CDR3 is TGTGCCAGCAGTTCAATCAGGGGCTACGAGCAGTACTTC. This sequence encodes CASSSIRGYEQYF.

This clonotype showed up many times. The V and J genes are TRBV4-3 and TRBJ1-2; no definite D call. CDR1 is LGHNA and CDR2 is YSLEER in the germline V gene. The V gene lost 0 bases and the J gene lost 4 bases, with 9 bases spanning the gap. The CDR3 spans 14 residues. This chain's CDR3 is CASSQDLTAYGYTF. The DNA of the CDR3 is TGCGCCAGCAGCCAAGATCTAACAGCCTATGGCTACACCTTC.

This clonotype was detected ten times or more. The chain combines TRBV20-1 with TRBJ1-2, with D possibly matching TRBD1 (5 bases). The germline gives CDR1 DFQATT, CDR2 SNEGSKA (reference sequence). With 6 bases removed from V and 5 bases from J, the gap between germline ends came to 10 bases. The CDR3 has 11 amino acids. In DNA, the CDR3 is TGCAGTGCCAGGGAGGGATATGGCTACACCTTC. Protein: CSAREGYGYTF.

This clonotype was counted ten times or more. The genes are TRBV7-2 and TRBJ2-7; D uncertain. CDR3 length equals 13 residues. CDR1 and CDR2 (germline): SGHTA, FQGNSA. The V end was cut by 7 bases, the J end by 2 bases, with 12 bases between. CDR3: CASTSPATYEQYF. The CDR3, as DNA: TGTGCCAGCACCTCCCCCGCTACCTACGAGCAGTACTTC.

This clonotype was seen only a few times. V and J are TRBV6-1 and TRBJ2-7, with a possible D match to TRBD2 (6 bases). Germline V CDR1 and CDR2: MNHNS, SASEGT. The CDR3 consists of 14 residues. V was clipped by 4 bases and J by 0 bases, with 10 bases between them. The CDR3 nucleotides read TGTGCCAGCAGTGCTCACGGGGGCTCCTACGAGCAGTACTTC. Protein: CASSAHGGSYEQYF.